One sample yielded the 9 T cell receptor beta chains listed below, sequenced in a study of blood T cell repertoires in COVID-19. Profiled with immunoSEQ multiplex PCR; TCRdb holds only in-frame clones, not every one. The data contain over 60,000 clones, roughly 82% of them singletons. The specimen was peripheral blood. These receptors originate from a woman of 80 years or more with acute or convalescent COVID-19.

V gene TRBV6-2 or TRBV6-3 combines with J gene TRBJ2-1; 9 nucleotides agree with TRBD2. J lost 0 bases, V lost 2 bases, and 14 bases had no gene match. This CDR3 contains 20 residues. Looked up from germline, CDR1 is MNHEY and CDR2 is SVGEGT. CDR3 DNA sequence: TGTGCCAGCAGTTACCCCGGCCTTGGGCTAGCGGGGACCTCCTACAATGAGCAGTTCTTC. Translating it yields CASSYPGLGLAGTSYNEQFF.

This clone was seen a single time. The chain joins TRBV7-3 to TRBJ2-2; D remains ambiguous. The CDR3 length is 15 residues. V was shortened by 2 bases and J by 0 bases, with 7 bases between the two germline ends. CDR1 is SGHTA, CDR2 FQGTGA, per germline. The CDR3 here is CASSLGLSNTGELFF. Here the CDR3 DNA reads TGTGCCAGCAGCTTAGGCCTCTCGAACACCGGGGAGCTGTTTTTT.

The chain is built from TRBV7-2 and TRBJ2-2, with 8 nucleotides matching TRBD1. CDR1 is SGHTA, CDR2 FQGNSA, per germline. The CDR3 totals 15 residues. Trimming removed 5 bases from V and 3 bases from J; junction bases left unmatched: 5. The CDR3 region is CASSRDRSDTGELFF. CDR3 nucleotides: TGTGCCAGCAGCCGGGACAGGTCCGACACCGGGGAGCTGTTTTTT.

The chain employs TRBV7-7 and TRBJ2-2, with 12 bases matching TRBD2. The J segment lost 4 bases and the V segment lost 5 bases, leaving 5 bases of the junction unmatched. This CDR3 is 16 amino acids long. Germline V gene sequence: CDR1 SSHAT, CDR2 FNYEAQ (reference sequence). As DNA, the CDR3 is TGTGCCAGCAGCCCTGGGACTAGCGGGCTCACCGGGGAGCTGTTTTTT. Translation gives CASSPGTSGLTGELFF.

This clone was seen a few times. The rearrangement joins TRBV19 to TRBJ2-7; the match to TRBD2 covers 8 bases. CDR3 length: 12 residues. V lost 8 bases and J lost 4; bases outside the gene matches: 4. Looked up from germline, CDR1 is LNHDA and CDR2 is SQIVND (reference sequence). CDR3 sequence: CASGRGEYEQYF. The DNA for the CDR3 is TGTGCCAGTGGGCGGGGGGAGTACGAGCAGTACTTC.

The chain carries TRBV19 and TRBJ2-7; 7 positions match TRBD1. There are 13 residues in the CDR3. Germline assignment: CDR1 LNHDA and CDR2 SQIVND (reference sequence). V gave up 4 bases and J gave up 2 bases; unmatched junction bases: 2. The CDR3 DNA reads as TGTGCCAGTAGTAGGGGACAGACCTACGAGCAGTACTTC. Protein product: CASSRGQTYEQYF.

V usage is TRBV11-1 and J usage is TRBJ2-5; 11 nucleotides line up with TRBD2. The V and J ends lost 5 bases and 2 bases, in that order; junction bases with no gene match: 4. From germline, CDR1 is SGHAT and CDR2 FQDESV (reference sequence). The CDR3 loop spans 15 amino acids. CDR3 region: CASSATSGTQETQYF. The CDR3 nucleotides are TGTGCCAGCAGCGCGACTAGCGGGACTCAAGAGACCCAGTACTTC.

The CDR3 DNA follows: TGTGCCAGCAGCTTAGGGGACAGGGGTGGTCAGCCCCAGCATTTT. It yields the protein CASSLGDRGGQPQHF. V is TRBV7-9 and J is TRBJ1-5, with 10 bases that match TRBD1. From germline, CDR1 is SEHNR and CDR2 FQNEAQ (reference sequence). There are 15 residues in the CDR3. With 1 base clipped from V and 6 bases from J, the junction kept 3 bases outside the gene matches.

The chain joins TRBV5-1 to TRBJ2-3; D remains unclear. CDR3 size: 16 residues. Germline CDR1 SGHRS, CDR2 YFSETQ. Trimming removed 0 bases from V and 0 bases from J, with 11 bases in between. CDR3 nucleotides: TGCGCCAGCAGCTTGGTGGCAGATTCTAGCACAGATACGCAGTATTTT. Encoded protein: CASSLVADSSTDTQYF.